The 13 T cell receptor beta chains reported below all come from one sample, sequenced in a study of shared clonotypes between healthy human individuals. TCRdb keeps only in-frame clones here, not all; method: immunoSEQ multiplex PCR. The sample includes about 120,000 clones, around 68% of them seen just once. What was sequenced was memory CD8+ T cells sorted from blood. As for subset: CD45RO+ cells pooled with CCR7-negative TemRA cells. These receptors all come from a woman in her 30s in good health.

V and J are TRBV10-3 and TRBJ1-2, with 9 nucleotides matching TRBD1. The CDR3 consists of 17 residues. Trimming cost V 0 bases and J 3 bases; bases outside gene matches: 8. The germline V gene encodes CDR1 ENHRY and CDR2 SYGVKD. CDR3 protein: CAISESGQGSPYYGYTF. Written as DNA, the CDR3 is TGTGCCATCAGTGAGTCGGGACAGGGAAGTCCCTACTATGGCTACACCTTC.

V and J are TRBV11-2 and TRBJ2-7; the D gene is possibly TRBD2 (5 bases). V lost 4 bases, J lost 6 bases, and 10 bases lay in between. Looked up from germline, CDR1 is SGHAT and CDR2 is FQNNGV. The CDR3 is 12 amino acids. The DNA for the CDR3 is TGTGCCAGCAGCTCGGAGGTGGTCGAGCAGTACTTC. Amino acids: CASSSEVVEQYF.

Details on this clone: A far larger clone is just one base off, so this is likely a read error. The chain has TRBV4-1 and TRBJ1-2; tentatively, D is TRBD1 (5 bases). Germline CDR1 is MGHRA and CDR2 is YSYEKL. Trimming took off 2 bases at V and 6 bases at J, with 22 bases between the two ends. The CDR3 consists of 17 residues. The CDR3 DNA reads TGCGCCAGCAGCCAAAAACCGTTACAGGACCTGAGGGATGGCTACACCTTC. This sequence encodes CASSQKPLQDLRDGYTF.

J is TRBJ2-3 and V is TRBV25-1, with D possibly being TRBD2 (6 bases). V lost 7 bases and J 0 bases, leaving 17 bases between the germline ends. Germline CDR1 reads MGHDK; CDR2 reads SYGVNS. The CDR3 is 16 residues long. As DNA, the CDR3 is TGTGCCAGCACTAAGACGGGAGCGTCTAGCACAGATACGCAGTATTTT. Translating gives CASTKTGASSTDTQYF.

On this clone itself: Other DNA sequences in the sample encode the same CDR3. The V gene is TRBV28, the J gene TRBJ1-5; D is unresolved. With 4 bases removed from V and 0 bases from J, the gap between germline ends came to 4 bases. CDR3 length equals 13 residues. The germline gives CDR1 MDHEN, CDR2 SYDVKM. The chain's CDR3 is CASSWYSNQPQHF. In DNA, the CDR3 is TGTGCCAGCAGTTGGTATAGCAATCAGCCCCAGCATTTT. Using reference TRBV28 and TRBJ1-5 for the parts outside the CDR3, the full variable domain is DVKVTQSSRYLVKRTGEKVFLECVQDMDHENMFWYRQDPGLGLRLIYFSYDVKMKEKGDIPEGYSVSREKKERFSLILESASTNQTSMYLCASSWYSNQPQHFGDGTRLSIL.

This clone was seen a single time. This chain joins TRBV4-1 and TRBJ2-6, with TRBD2 as a possible D gene (5 bases). V was trimmed by 0 bases and J by 2 bases, leaving 8 bases between them. Germline loops: CDR1 MGHRA, CDR2 YSYEKL. The CDR3 has 16 residues. The CDR3 DNA sequence: TGCGCCAGCAGCCAAGATGCCGGGGCTGGGGCCAACGTCCTGACTTTC. Amino acids: CASSQDAGAGANVLTF.

V gene TRBV10-3 combines with J gene TRBJ2-5, with D hard to call. With 3 bases removed from V and 2 bases from J, the gap between germline ends came to 13 bases. There are 15 residues in the CDR3. Germline CDR1 is ENHRY and CDR2 is SYGVKD. Here the CDR3 DNA reads TGTGCCATCAGTGAATTCCGGGCCTGGCAAGAGACCCAGTACTTC. It yields the protein CAISEFRAWQETQYF.

The genes are TRBV5-1 and TRBJ2-1; TRBD1 is a possible D gene (6 bases). The CDR3 loop spans 16 amino acids. Between the trimmed V and J ends, which lost 3 bases and 4 bases, there was a span of 17 bases. Germline V gene sequence: CDR1 SGHRS, CDR2 YFSETQ. CDR3 region: CASSSPQGPGYNEQFF. The CDR3 DNA follows: TGCGCCAGCAGCTCTCCACAGGGCCCGGGGTACAATGAGCAGTTCTTC.

The genes are TRBV25-1 and TRBJ2-1, with 7 nucleotides matching TRBD2. V shed 3 bases, J shed 1 base, and the junction held 3 bases outside the gene matches. CDR1 and CDR2 (germline): MGHDK, SYGVNS. This CDR3 has 15 amino acids. DNA for the CDR3: TGTGCCAGCAGTGACCTAGCGGTTTCCTACAATGAGCAGTTCTTC. Amino acids: CASSDLAVSYNEQFF.

The chain carries TRBV5-1 and TRBJ2-2; D may be TRBD1 (5 bases). V dropped 4 bases and J dropped 4 bases, with 17 bases sitting between them. Per germline, CDR1 SGHRS and CDR2 YFSETQ. The CDR3 sequence is 16 residues long. The CDR3, as DNA: TGCGCCAGCAGCCTCAGGGTTGGGCGATTCACCGGGGAGCTGTTTTTT. It is translated as CASSLRVGRFTGELFF. Drawing the rest from reference TRBV5-1 and TRBJ2-2, the complete variable domain is KAGVTQTPRYLIKTRGQQVTLSCSPISGHRSVSWYQQTPGQGLQFLFEYFSETQRNKGNFPGRFSGRQFSNSRSEMNVSTLELGDSALYLCASSLRVGRFTGELFFGEGSRLTVL.

The chain couples TRBV5-1 to TRBJ2-1; 7 nucleotides agree with TRBD1. V lost 4 bases and J lost 1; bases outside the gene matches: 5. The CDR3 consists of 15 residues. Germline V lookup: CDR1 SGHRS, CDR2 YFSETQ. CDR3 sequence reads: CASSKTGSSYNEQFF. DNA for the CDR3: TGCGCCAGCAGCAAGACAGGGTCTTCCTACAATGAGCAGTTCTTC. The full variable domain, rest sourced from reference TRBV5-1 and TRBJ2-1, is KAGVTQTPRYLIKTRGQQVTLSCSPISGHRSVSWYQQTPGQGLQFLFEYFSETQRNKGNFPGRFSGRQFSNSRSEMNVSTLELGDSALYLCASSKTGSSYNEQFFGPGTRLTVL.

This clone was detected only a few times. The V and J genes are TRBV6-6 and TRBJ2-7; D gene unclear. Germline CDR1 MNHNY, CDR2 SVGAGI (reference sequence). CDR3 length: 16 residues. Trimming took 0 bases from V and 0 from J, leaving 12 bases between them. In nucleotides, the CDR3 is TGTGCCAGCAGTTACTCGAGGCTCCTTAGCTCCTACGAGCAGTACTTC. Its translation is CASSYSRLLSSYEQYF.

This chain connects TRBV29-1 to TRBJ2-1; TRBD2 aligns across 9 bases. CDR1 is SQVTM and CDR2 is ANQGSEA in the germline V gene. CDR3 length: 13 amino acids. The V segment lost 4 bases and the J segment 6 bases; nucleotides outside the gene matches: 4. The CDR3 here is CSVGAGGLNEQFF. CDR3 bases: TGCAGCGTTGGAGCGGGAGGACTCAATGAGCAGTTCTTC.